The sequence of this T cell receptor (beta chain) was determined in a study of blood T cell repertoires in COVID-19. Study details: T cells, B-cell-depleted T cells, or PBMCs provided the cDNA or gDNA that served as material.

V was cut by 2 bases and J by 5 bases, with 18 bases left in between. Germline CDR1 is SGHTA and CDR2 is FQGNSA. The CDR3 is 16 amino acids. The data were produced by immunoSEQ multiplex PCR, yet TCRdb's version contains in-frame clones alone and is incomplete. The sample records approximately 170,000 clones, 80% to 85% being singletons. All enrollees were roughly 18 to 89 years old and from approximately 25 US areas. Membership in each cohort depended on participant-reported clinical history. Resolution of symptoms, clearance, or two negative PCRs was present in recovered Cohort 3 donors. Specimen: PBMCs or T cells enriched from blood (not recorded which). The receptor's source is a woman aged 45-65 years who had recovered from COVID-19. V gene TRBV7-2 combines with J gene TRBJ2-5, with a tentative D call TRBD2 (5 bases). The CDR3 bases are TGTGCCAGCAGCTTAAGTCCGGCGGCCGCGGGTGAGACCCAGTACTTC. It translates to CASSLSPAAAGETQYF.